Listed below are T cell receptor beta chains from one sample, sequenced in a study of blood T cells in healthy people across ages. TCRdb used MiXCR to reprocess the 5' RACE reads, holding one entry per CDR3 protein. The sample lists 710,000 or so distinct CDR3 sequences, around a fifth seen once, with around a fifth in the top ten. Sequenced: blood. Receptors were obtained from a man in his 70s in good health. CDR3s include the opening cysteine and the closing phenylalanine or tryptophan. The D gene is left open where the match is weak. Clone size is stated in some rows and not others, as once, few, many or a class when expanded.

-,TRBJ1-5,TRBV20-1,-,TGCAGTGCTGGGAGGGTGGCCAGTAATAGCAATCAGCCCCAGCATTTT,CSAGRVASNSNQPQHF
-,TRBJ1-1,TRBV5-1,few,TGCGCCAGCACGGTGCGTCAAGACGCAGGACAAGCTTTCTTT,CASTVRQDAGQAFF
TRBD1,TRBJ1-6,TRBV7-9,-,TGTGCCAGCAGCCCGGACAGGGATAATTCACCCCTCCACTTT,CASSPDRDNSPLHF
TRBD2,TRBJ2-4,TRBV7-2,few,TGTGCCAGCAGCTTAGCGGGTGGCGGGAGCGGGAACATTCAGTACTTC,CASSLAGGGSGNIQYF
-,TRBJ2-5,TRBV6-6,few,TGTGCCAGCAGTTACGATCCAGAGACCCAGTACTTC,CASSYDPETQYF
-,TRBJ1-5,TRBV6-4,-,TGTGCCAGCAGTGGCCAGGAAGGTCAGCCCCAGCATTTT,CASSGQEGQPQHF
TRBD2,TRBJ2-7,TRBV19,few,TGTGCCAGTAGTATTTTTCTAGCGGACGAGCAGTACTTC,CASSIFLADEQYF
-,TRBJ2-5,TRBV6-2/TRBV6-3,-,TGTGCCAGCAGTTACTCGGATTCGGCGCAGGGCGATCCCCAGTACTTC,CASSYSDSAQGDPQYF
TRBD1,TRBJ1-6,TRBV9,many,TGTGCCAGCAGCGTAGAGGACAGGTTATCACCCCTCCACTTT,CASSVEDRLSPLHF
-,TRBJ1-1,TRBV12-3/TRBV12-4,few,TGTGCCAGCAGTCCCCTGGCGGGGGAAGCTTTCTTT,CASSPLAGEAFF
-,TRBJ2-5,TRBV6-2/TRBV6-3,few,TGTGCCAGCAGTTACGCACCAGAGACCCAGTACTTC,CASSYAPETQYF
-,TRBJ1-1,TRBV5-1,-,TGCGCCAGCAGCTTGGGTCCGCTGGACACTGAAGCTTTCTTT,CASSLGPLDTEAFF
-,TRBJ2-6,TRBV5-1,few,TGCGCCAGCAGCTTCGGGACATTCTCTGGGGCCAGCGTCCTGACTTTC,CASSFGTFSGASVLTF
-,TRBJ2-3,TRBV7-8,-,TGTGCCAACAGCCCAAGACCTACAGCGGCTAGCACAGATACGCAGTATTTT,CANSPRPTAASTDTQYF
-,TRBJ1-1,TRBV3-1,few,TGTGCCAGCAGCCCTCCACCCGGCCGTTGGACTGAAGCTTTCTTT,CASSPPPGRWTEAFF
TRBD2,TRBJ2-3,TRBV12-3/TRBV12-4,-,TGTGCCAGCAGTTTAGCGCAGCTAGCGGGAGTGGGGGATACGCAGTATTTT,CASSLAQLAGVGDTQYF
-,TRBJ2-3,TRBV3-1,few,TGTGCCAGCAGCCAAACGACGCAGGATACGCAGTATTTT,CASSQTTQDTQYF
TRBD2,TRBJ2-3,TRBV9,many,TGTGCCAGCAGCGTAGGGGCTAGCGGGAGCACAGATACGCAGTATTTT,CASSVGASGSTDTQYF
TRBD2,TRBJ2-3,TRBV28,-,TGTGCCAGCAGTTTCGGCGGGAGTCTAGATACGCAGTATTTT,CASSFGGSLDTQYF
-,TRBJ2-1,TRBV6-6,-,TGTGCCAGCATGGGTGGCGGATACAATGAGCAGTTCTTC,CASMGGGYNEQFF
-,TRBJ2-7,TRBV12-3/TRBV12-4,few,TGTGCCAGCAGTCCCTTCGGGGTCGTGGGCTACGAGCAGTACTTC,CASSPFGVVGYEQYF
TRBD2,TRBJ2-1,TRBV6-5,few,TGTGCCAGCAGTATTGGGACTAGCGGGAGATCCGAGCAGTTCTTC,CASSIGTSGRSEQFF
-,TRBJ2-5,TRBV3-1,few,TGTGCCAGCAGCCAAATCGTGGAGACCCAGTACTTC,CASSQIVETQYF
-,TRBJ1-2,TRBV12-3/TRBV12-4,many,TGTGCCAGCAGTCTGCCGGAGATTTATGGCTACACCTTC,CASSLPEIYGYTF
-,TRBJ1-5,TRBV12-3/TRBV12-4,few,TGTGCCAGCAGTCCCGACATGAATCAGCCCCAGCATTTT,CASSPDMNQPQHF
-,TRBJ2-3,TRBV29-1,-,TGCAGCGTTATCCGGGACAAACTCGCTAGCACAGATACGCAGTATTTT,CSVIRDKLASTDTQYF
-,TRBJ1-2,TRBV7-2,-,TGTGCCAGCAGCTTGGTGGGTCCCAACTATGGCTACACCTTC,CASSLVGPNYGYTF
TRBD2,TRBJ2-3,TRBV12-3/TRBV12-4,few,TGTGCCAGCAGTCGACTAGCGGGAGGAGATACGCAGTATTTT,CASSRLAGGDTQYF
-,TRBJ2-3,TRBV18,few,TGTGCCAGCTCACCACCGGAGGGCACAGATACGCAGTATTTT,CASSPPEGTDTQYF
-,TRBJ2-3,TRBV19,-,TGTGCCAGTCGGGGTAGTCCTTCTACAGATACGCAGTATTTT,CASRGSPSTDTQYF
-,TRBJ2-1,TRBV12-3/TRBV12-4,few,TGTGCCAGCACCGAGGGGCCTAGCTATGAGCAGTTCTTC,CASTEGPSYEQFF
-,TRBJ2-5,TRBV18,-,TGTGCCAGCTCACCAAGTTCCAGTATGCAAGAGACCCAGTACTTC,CASSPSSSMQETQYF
-,TRBJ1-2,TRBV12-3/TRBV12-4,-,TGTGCCAGCAATACCGGGACGGGGAACTATGGCTACACCTTC,CASNTGTGNYGYTF
TRBD1,TRBJ1-2,TRBV2,few,TGTGCCAGCAGTATCGACGGGACAGGGGGCGCGGGCTACACCTTC,CASSIDGTGGAGYTF
-,TRBJ2-1,TRBV20-1,few,TGCAGTGCTAGAGATCCAGCGGGCCGAAACAATGAGCAGTTCTTC,CSARDPAGRNNEQFF
-,TRBJ1-1,TRBV3-1,few,TGTGCCAGCAGCCCGTGGGACAAGAACACTGAAGCTTTCTTT,CASSPWDKNTEAFF
-,TRBJ2-6,TRBV6-2/TRBV6-3,few,TGTGCCAGCAGTTGGGACCTAGGGGAGTCTGGGGCCAACGTCCTGACTTTC,CASSWDLGESGANVLTF
-,TRBJ2-2,TRBV11-2,-,TGTGCCAGCAGCTTAGTTCCGACGGGCACCGGGGAGCTGTTTTTT,CASSLVPTGTGELFF
-,TRBJ2-5,TRBV11-1,few,TGTGCCAGCAGCTTAAAGGCGGCTAAAGAGACCCAGTACTTC,CASSLKAAKETQYF
TRBD2,TRBJ2-5,TRBV29-1,-,TGCAGCGTTGTGGGGGAGGTCCTTACTAGCGTCGGACACCTTGGAGAGACCCAGTACTTC,CSVVGEVLTSVGHLGETQYF
TRBD2,TRBJ2-3,TRBV5-1,-,TGCGCCAGCAAGAACCTCGGGGGAGGGTTAATCGGAACAGATACGCAGTATTTT,CASKNLGGGLIGTDTQYF
TRBD1,TRBJ1-3,TRBV6-6,-,TGTGCCAGCAGTTACTCGTCCCAGGGGGAAGGTGGAAACACCATATATTTT,CASSYSSQGEGGNTIYF
-,TRBJ2-1,TRBV29-1,-,TGCAGCGGAGCGGTCAATGAGCAGTTCTTC,CSGAVNEQFF
-,TRBJ1-2,TRBV7-2,few,TGTGCCAGCAGCCCACGGCGCTATGGCTACACCTTC,CASSPRRYGYTF
-,TRBJ2-4,TRBV7-2,once,TGTGCCAGCAGCTTAACTCGCGCGGTACTAGCCAAAAACATTCAGTACTTC,CASSLTRAVLAKNIQYF